Following are 2 T cell receptor beta chains from one sample sequenced in a study of neoadjuvant nivolumab and ipilimumab in lung cancer. TCRdb's table, derived via immunoSEQ multiplex PCR, lists solely in-frame clones and lacks some. Of roughly 19,000 clones listed, around three quarters were seen once; the top ten hold approximately 6.4%. Specimen: tumor tissue, collected after neoadjuvant nivolumab, alone or with ipilimumab, at or shortly before surgery. The source is an adult with non-small cell lung cancer.

The chain has TRBV7-3 and TRBJ2-2; the D is unclear. V dropped 2 bases and J dropped 3 bases, with 13 bases sitting between them. In germline, CDR1 is SGHTA, CDR2 FQGTGA. The length of the CDR3 is 16 residues. Here the CDR3 DNA reads TGTGCCAGCAGCTTATTCCCTGGGCCCGACACCGGGGAGCTGTTTTTT. Translation: CASSLFPGPDTGELFF.

This clone was counted a few times. The chain joins TRBV19 to TRBJ2-7, with 10 positions matching TRBD2. V was pared by 6 bases and J by 2 bases, with 7 bases of the junction left unmatched. The germline CDR1 and CDR2 sequences are LNHDA and SQIVND (reference sequence). This CDR3 is built from 15 residues. The CDR3 DNA reads as TGTGCCAGTAGGGCATTAGCGGGAGGAGCCTACGAGCAGTACTTC. This encodes CASRALAGGAYEQYF.